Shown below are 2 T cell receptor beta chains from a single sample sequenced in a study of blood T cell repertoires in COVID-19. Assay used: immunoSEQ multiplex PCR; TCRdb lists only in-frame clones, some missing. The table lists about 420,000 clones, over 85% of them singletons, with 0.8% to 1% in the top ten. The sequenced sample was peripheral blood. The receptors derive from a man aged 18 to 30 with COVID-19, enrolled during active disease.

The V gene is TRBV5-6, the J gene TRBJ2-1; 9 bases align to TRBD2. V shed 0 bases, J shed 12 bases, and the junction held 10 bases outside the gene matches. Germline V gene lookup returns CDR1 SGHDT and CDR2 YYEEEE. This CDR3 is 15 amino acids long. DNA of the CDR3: TGTGCCAGCAGCTTGGTTGGCGGGAGGGCCGTCGGGCAGTTCTTC. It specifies CASSLVGGRAVGQFF.

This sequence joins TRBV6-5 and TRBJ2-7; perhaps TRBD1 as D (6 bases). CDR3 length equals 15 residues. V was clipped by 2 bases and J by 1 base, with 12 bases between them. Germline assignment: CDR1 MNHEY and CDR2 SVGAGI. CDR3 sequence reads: CASSYVLGGSYEQYF. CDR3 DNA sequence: TGTGCCAGCAGTTACGTCCTAGGGGGTTCCTACGAGCAGTACTTC.